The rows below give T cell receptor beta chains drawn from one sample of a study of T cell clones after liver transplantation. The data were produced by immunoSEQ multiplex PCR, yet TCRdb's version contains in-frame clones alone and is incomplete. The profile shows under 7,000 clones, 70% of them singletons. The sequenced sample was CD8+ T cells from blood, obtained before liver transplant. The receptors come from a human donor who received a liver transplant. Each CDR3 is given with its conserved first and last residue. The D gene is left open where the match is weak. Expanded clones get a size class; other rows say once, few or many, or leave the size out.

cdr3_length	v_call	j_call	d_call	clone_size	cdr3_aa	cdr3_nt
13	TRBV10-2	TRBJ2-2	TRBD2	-	CASSDSGGGELFF	TGCGCCAGCAGTGATTCGGGAGGAGGGGAGCTGTTTTTT
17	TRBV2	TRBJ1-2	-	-	CASSSVMRSVGSYGYTF	TGTGCCAGCAGTTCAGTGATGAGGTCCGTGGGGTCCTATGGCTACACCTTC
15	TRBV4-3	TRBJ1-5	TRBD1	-	CASSQVTGGGQPQHF	TGCGCCAGCAGCCAGGTGACAGGGGGCGGTCAGCCCCAGCATTTT
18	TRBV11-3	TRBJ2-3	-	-	CASSQDPPWSGSTDTQYF	TGTGCCAGCAGCCAAGACCCACCCTGGAGCGGGAGCACAGATACGCAGTATTTT
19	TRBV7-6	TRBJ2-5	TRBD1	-	CASSLFPRRQGGGQETQYF	TGTGCCAGCAGCTTATTCCCCCGACGACAGGGCGGCGGCCAAGAGACCCAGTACTTC
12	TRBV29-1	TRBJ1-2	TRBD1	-	CSARQGSSIYTF	TGCAGCGCTCGACAGGGATCTAGTATCTACACCTTC
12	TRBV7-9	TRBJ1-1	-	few	CASSLSADEAFF	TGTGCCAGCAGCTTATCAGCCGATGAAGCTTTCTTT
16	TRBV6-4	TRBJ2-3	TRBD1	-	CASSIQQGANTDTQYF	TGTGCCAGCAGTATACAACAGGGGGCGAACACAGATACGCAGTATTTT
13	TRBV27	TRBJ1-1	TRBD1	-	CASSLGRGTEAFF	TGTGCCAGCAGTTTGGGCAGGGGGACTGAAGCTTTCTTT
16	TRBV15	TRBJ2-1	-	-	CATSRDDLSSYNEQFF	TGTGCCACCAGCAGAGATGACTTGAGCTCCTACAATGAGCAGTTCTTC
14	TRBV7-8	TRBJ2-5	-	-	CASSPGTLKETQYF	TGTGCCAGCAGCCCCGGGACACTGAAAGAGACCCAGTACTTC
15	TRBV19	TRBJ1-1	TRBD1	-	CATTPWTGGNTEAFF	TGTGCCACAACGCCCTGGACAGGGGGGAACACTGAAGCTTTCTTT
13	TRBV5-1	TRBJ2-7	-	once	CASSLVLGGEQYF	TGCGCCAGCAGCTTGGTGCTGGGAGGAGAGCAGTACTTC
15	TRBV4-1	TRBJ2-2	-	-	CASSQEPGHDGELFF	TGCGCCAGCAGCCAAGAGCCGGGACATGACGGGGAGCTGTTTTTT
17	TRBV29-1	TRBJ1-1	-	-	CSVERRRAAEGNTEAFF	TGCAGCGTTGAACGGCGTAGGGCCGCAGAGGGGAACACTGAAGCTTTCTTT
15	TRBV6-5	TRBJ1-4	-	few	CASSPSWGTDEKLFF	TGTGCCAGCAGCCCATCGTGGGGAACGGATGAAAAACTGTTTTTT
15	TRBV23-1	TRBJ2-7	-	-	CASSHVREKTYEQYF	TGCGCCAGCAGTCACGTCCGGGAAAAAACCTACGAGCAGTACTTC
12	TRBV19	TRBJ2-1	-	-	CATGRSRNEQFF	TGTGCTACGGGCCGGAGTCGTAATGAGCAGTTCTTC
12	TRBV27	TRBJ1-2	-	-	CASRSDYYGYTF	TGTGCCAGCAGGAGCGACTACTATGGCTACACCTTC
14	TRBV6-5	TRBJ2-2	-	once	CASSYGTGTGELFF	TGTGCCAGCAGTTACGGTACAGGGACCGGGGAGCTGTTTTTT
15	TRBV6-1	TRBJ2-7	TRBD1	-	CASSARDRGLSEQYF	TGTGCCAGCAGTGCCCGGGACAGGGGGTTGTCCGAGCAGTACTTC
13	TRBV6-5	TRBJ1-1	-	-	CASSSSTNTEAFF	TGTGCCAGCAGCTCAAGCACGAACACTGAAGCTTTCTTT
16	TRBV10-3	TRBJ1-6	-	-	CATGKEQQGDNSPLHF	TGTGCCACCGGGAAGGAACAACAGGGTGATAATTCACCCCTCCACTTT
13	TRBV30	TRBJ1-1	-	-	CAWSTLMNTEAFF	TGTGCCTGGAGTACCTTAATGAACACTGAAGCTTTCTTT
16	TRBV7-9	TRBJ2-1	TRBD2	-	CASSPTSGSRYNEQFF	TGTGCCAGCAGCCCAACTAGCGGGAGTCGGTACAATGAGCAGTTCTTC
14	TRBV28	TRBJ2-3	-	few	CASSLSGTTDTQYF	TGTGCCAGCAGTTTGTCCGGTACCACAGATACGCAGTATTTT
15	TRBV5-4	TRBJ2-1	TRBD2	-	CASSRLAGGPGEQFF	TGTGCCAGCAGCCGACTAGCGGGAGGGCCCGGTGAGCAGTTCTTC
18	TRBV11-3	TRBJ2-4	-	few	CASSFQDPGRIAKNIQYF	TGTGCCAGCAGCTTCCAGGACCCAGGGAGAATAGCCAAAAACATTCAGTACTTC
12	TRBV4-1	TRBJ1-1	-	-	CASSQVSGEAFF	TGCGCCAGCAGCCAAGTATCGGGAGAAGCTTTCTTT
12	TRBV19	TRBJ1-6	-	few	CASSQHNSPLHF	TGTGCCAGTAGCCAGCATAATTCACCCCTCCACTTT
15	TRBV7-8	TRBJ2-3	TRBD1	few	CASSLSTGSTDTQYF	TGTGCCAGCAGCCTGTCGACAGGGAGCACAGATACGCAGTATTTT
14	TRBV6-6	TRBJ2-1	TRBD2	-	CASAPSGGYNEQFF	TGTGCCAGCGCCCCTAGCGGAGGTTACAATGAGCAGTTCTTC
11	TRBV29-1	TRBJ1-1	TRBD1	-	CSVLDRGGAFF	TGCAGCGTTCTTGACAGGGGGGGAGCTTTCTTT
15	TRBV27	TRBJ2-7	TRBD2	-	CASSTTSGGSYEQYF	TGTGCCAGCAGTACGACTAGCGGGGGGTCCTACGAGCAGTACTTC
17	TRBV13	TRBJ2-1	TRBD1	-	CASSSSSGTVSYNEQFF	TGTGCCAGCAGCTCCTCCTCCGGGACAGTCTCCTACAATGAGCAGTTCTTC
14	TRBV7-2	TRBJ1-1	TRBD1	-	CASSLVTGFTEAFF	TGTGCCAGCAGCTTAGTGACAGGGTTCACTGAAGCTTTCTTT
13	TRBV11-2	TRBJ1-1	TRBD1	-	CASSLGQYTEAFF	TGTGCCAGCAGCTTGGGACAGTACACTGAAGCTTTCTTT
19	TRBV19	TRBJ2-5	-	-	CASSKDPSPVLQDQETQYF	TGTGCCAGTAGCAAAGATCCCAGCCCCGTCCTCCAGGACCAAGAGACCCAGTACTTC
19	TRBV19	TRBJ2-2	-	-	CASSIHLGGRPANTGELFF	TGTGCCAGTAGTATCCACCTGGGGGGGCGCCCGGCGAACACCGGGGAGCTGTTTTTT
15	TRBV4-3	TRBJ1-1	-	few	CASSQELGLNTEAFF	TGCGCCAGCAGCCAAGAGCTGGGCTTGAACACTGAAGCTTTCTTT
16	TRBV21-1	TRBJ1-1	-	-	CASSKRGQGAGTEAFF	TGTGCCAGCAGCAAAAGGGGACAGGGGGCCGGCACTGAAGCTTTCTTT